A single sample gave rise to the 13 T cell receptor beta chains below, sequenced in a study of OX40 agonist ivuxolimab in advanced cancers. Sequencing was performed with immunoSEQ multiplex PCR; in TCRdb, only in-frame clones are kept and a portion is missing. The sample holds 75,000 to 95,000 clones, around 87% seen once. The material sequenced was CD4+ or CD8+ T cells sorted from blood, taken in a trial of the OX40 agonist ivuxolimab. These receptors originate from an adult with an advanced solid tumor such as melanoma, head and neck, liver or kidney cancer.

The chain couples TRBV11-2 to TRBJ1-3, with D unresolved. Germline V gene sequence: CDR1 SGHAT, CDR2 FQNNGV. V lost 5 bases, J lost 0 bases, and 14 bases lay in between. CDR3 length equals 16 residues. The CDR3 is CASSRGNPSSGNTIYF. The DNA for the CDR3 is TGTGCCAGCAGCCGAGGGAATCCGAGCTCTGGAAACACCATATATTTT.

The chain is built from TRBV11-2 and TRBJ2-5; D unresolved. The germline V gene encodes CDR1 SGHAT and CDR2 FQNNGV. The CDR3 spans 12 residues. Trimming cost V 5 bases and J 0 bases, with 4 bases left between them. This chain's CDR3 is CASSPNQETQYF. CDR3 sequence (DNA): TGTGCCAGCAGCCCCAACCAAGAGACCCAGTACTTC.

The V gene is TRBV19, the J gene TRBJ1-4; D ambiguous. The CDR3 extends over 14 amino acids. Trimming removed 1 base from V and 7 bases from J, with 10 bases in between. Germline V CDR1 and CDR2: LNHDA, SQIVND (reference sequence). CDR3 in amino acids: CASSIAGAGEKLFF. The CDR3 nucleotides read TGTGCCAGTAGTATAGCAGGCGCGGGTGAAAAACTGTTTTTT.

The CDR3, as DNA: TGTGCCAGCAGCGACATGGGACAGGGCGGGAATCAGCCCCAGCATTTT. Protein: CASSDMGQGGNQPQHF. The rearrangement links TRBV21-1 to TRBJ1-5; TRBD1, as called in the table, went unchecked against the DNA. TRBV21-1 is deemed a pseudogene. This CDR3 contains 16 residues.

The rearrangement uses TRBV27 and TRBJ1-1; perhaps TRBD1 as D (5 bases). V lost 7 bases to trimming and J lost 3 bases, with 21 bases between them. CDR1 and CDR2 from the germline V gene are MNHEY and SMNVEV (reference sequence). This CDR3 is built from 16 residues. CDR3 nucleotides: TGTGCCAGCATCCCAATTTCAGGGACCTCGCACACTGAAGCTTTCTTT. This translates into CASIPISGTSHTEAFF.

The rearrangement uses TRBV19 and TRBJ2-7, with TRBD2 identical over 8 bases. The germline gives CDR1 LNHDA, CDR2 SQIVND (reference sequence). The length of the CDR3 is 14 residues. V lost 5 bases, J lost 7 bases, and 10 bases stayed unmatched. As DNA, the CDR3 is TGTGCCAGTAGTGTGGTAGCGGGAATGAGTGAGCAGTACTTC. Protein: CASSVVAGMSEQYF.

This clone turned up a few times. The V call is TRBV9, the J call TRBJ2-5, with 9 bases lining up with TRBD2. Germline V CDR1 and CDR2: SGDLS, YYNGEE. V lost 1 base, J lost 5 bases, and 6 bases stayed unmatched. The CDR3 runs to 15 residues. In nucleotides, the CDR3 is TGTGCCAGCAGCGTACTAGCGGGAATAGGGGAGACCCAGTACTTC. Its translation is CASSVLAGIGETQYF.

The V call is TRBV7-9, the J call TRBJ1-2; perhaps TRBD1 as D (5 bases). Germline CDR1 is SEHNR and CDR2 is FQNEAQ (reference sequence). Trimming removed 3 bases at V and 5 bases at J, with 10 bases between. The CDR3 covers 13 residues. CDR3 bases: TGTGCCAGCAGCTTCGGGGGTGATTATGGCTACACCTTC. Its translation: CASSFGGDYGYTF.

The chain carries TRBV28 and TRBJ2-1; 8 bases fit TRBD1. Germline V gives CDR1 MDHEN, CDR2 SYDVKM. V lost 6 bases to trimming and J lost 3 bases; unmatched junction nucleotides: 13. CDR3 length equals 17 residues. The CDR3 nucleotides are TGTGCCAGCAGAAACCCAGGGGGCGCCTGGGGCTACAATGAGCAGTTCTTC. This gives the protein CASRNPGGAWGYNEQFF.

The chain recombines TRBV30 with TRBJ2-3, with 9 positions matching TRBD2. This CDR3 contains 16 residues. CDR1 is GTSNPN, CDR2 SVGIG, per germline (reference sequence). V was clipped by 1 base and J by 4 bases; unmatched bases: 9. CDR3 amino acids: CAWSEEAGGPPDTQYF. CDR3 sequence (DNA): TGTGCCTGGAGTGAGGAGGCGGGAGGGCCCCCAGATACGCAGTATTTT.

V and J are TRBV12-5 and TRBJ2-2; the D call may be TRBD1 or TRBD2 (5 bases each). In germline, CDR1 is LGHNT, CDR2 FRNRAP. The CDR3 has 16 amino acids. V was clipped by 6 bases and J by 4 bases, with 18 bases between them. In nucleotides, the CDR3 is TGTGCTAGTGGAACTCCCGGGGCGCATGTCACCGGGGAGCTGTTTTTT. Translated, it gives CASGTPGAHVTGELFF.

V usage is TRBV5-1 and J usage is TRBJ2-1; D remains ambiguous. The V end was cut by 5 bases, the J end by 0 bases, with 6 bases between. In germline, CDR1 is SGHRS, CDR2 YFSETQ. The CDR3 is 13 residues long. The DNA for the CDR3 is TGCGCCAGCAGTCGGGCCTCCTACAATGAGCAGTTCTTC. Amino acids: CASSRASYNEQFF.

About this clone itself: The sample carries other DNA sequences with the same CDR3. The chain employs TRBV19 and TRBJ1-1; D gene ambiguous. V shed 2 bases and J shed 2 bases, with 9 bases lying between them. Germline V CDR1 and CDR2: LNHDA, SQIVND (reference sequence). This CDR3 has 14 residues. The CDR3: CASSIRASNTEAFF. The CDR3 DNA is TGTGCCAGTAGTATAAGGGCCTCAAACACTGAAGCTTTCTTT.